The 28 T cell receptor beta chains below come from one sample, sequenced in a study of early T cells in non-severe SARS-CoV-2 infection. TCRdb reanalysed the 5' RACE reads using MiXCR and keeps one entry per CDR3 protein. The table shows 66,000 or so distinct CDR3 sequences, with less than 15% occurring only once. The material sequenced was whole blood. The receptors here all came from an adult who was a healthcare worker with PCR-confirmed SARS-CoV-2 infection or an uninfected control (not recorded which).

Ten or more counts support this clonotype. V gene TRBV2 combines with J gene TRBJ2-2, with D unclear. V was clipped by 2 bases and J by 7 bases, with 8 bases between them. CDR1 and CDR2 from the germline V gene are SNHLY and FYNNEI. CDR3 length: 13 amino acids. Here the CDR3 DNA reads TGTGCCAGCAGTGAATTTGGAAACGGGGAGCTGTTTTTT. It is translated as CASSEFGNGELFF.

This clonotype has ten or more counts. The rearrangement joins TRBV7-2 to TRBJ2-5; TRBD2 matches 7 bases. Germline loops: CDR1 SGHTA, CDR2 FQGNSA. The CDR3 is made up of 15 amino acids. Trimming took 1 base from V and 4 from J; bases not matched to a gene: 6. The CDR3 nucleotides are TGTGCCAGCAGCTTAGTCGGCCGGGAGGCAGAGACCCAGTACTTC. Protein: CASSLVGREAETQYF.

A note on this clonotype: Given a much more abundant clone one base away, this may be a read error. This sequence joins TRBV18 and TRBJ2-2, with D possibly being TRBD1 (6 bases). This CDR3 has 16 residues. Germline V CDR1 and CDR2: KGHSH, LQKENI. V shed 3 bases and J shed 3 bases, with 14 bases lying between them. CDR3 bases: TGTGCCAGCTCACCCGATGACAGGAGAGACACCGGGGAGCTGTTTTTT. Amino acid sequence: CASSPDDRRDTGELFF.

In this sample, this clonotype turned up a few times. This chain connects TRBV7-3 to TRBJ2-6, with 7 bases fitting TRBD1. The CDR3 is made up of 16 amino acids. The germline gives CDR1 SGHTA, CDR2 FQGTGA. Trimming took 5 bases from V and 2 from J; bases not matched to a gene: 6. The CDR3 DNA reads TGTGCCAGCAGCCTACAGGGGCTCCCTGGGGCCAACGTCCTGACTTTC. This sequence encodes CASSLQGLPGANVLTF.

This clonotype was seen a few times. The rearrangement uses TRBV19 and TRBJ2-7; D tentatively reads TRBD1 or TRBD2 (5 bases each). CDR3 length equals 13 residues. The V and J ends lost 4 bases and 6 bases respectively, with 13 bases between them. The germline CDR1 and CDR2 sequences are LNHDA and SQIVND (reference sequence). This CDR3 reads CASSTGPSSEQYF. Written as DNA, the CDR3 is TGTGCCAGTAGTACGGGGCCTAGCTCCGAGCAGTACTTC.

V is TRBV6-1 and J is TRBJ1-6; D is unclear. The CDR3 runs 14 residues. The V end lost 3 bases, the J end lost 4 bases, and 7 bases lay between the germline ends. Germline CDR1 is MNHNS and CDR2 is SASEGT. The CDR3 DNA is TGTGCCAGCAGTGAGAGAGAATATAATTCACCCCTCCACTTT. Its protein is CASSEREYNSPLHF.

This clonotype was found many times. An end of the junction differs from the germline gene, which may be a read error. The V and J genes are TRBV10-3 and TRBJ2-1, with 9 bases lining up with TRBD2. CDR1 and CDR2 (germline): ENHRY, SYGVKD. This CDR3 comprises 14 residues. CDR3: CAISEGSGRLAVYF. The CDR3 nucleotides are TGTGCCATCAGTGAAGGGTCGGGGAGACTAGCGGTGTATTTC.

The J gene is TRBJ2-1, the V gene TRBV29-1, with D possibly being TRBD1 (6 bases). CDR1 SQVTM and CDR2 ANQGSEA come from the germline V gene. The CDR3 is made up of 13 amino acids. V was pared by 6 bases and J by 4 bases, with 13 bases between. CDR3 amino acids: CSVQGQGYNEQFF. CDR3 coding DNA: TGCAGCGTACAGGGTCAGGGATACAATGAGCAGTTCTTC.

By frequency in the sample, this clonotype is medium-sized (0.01 to 0.1%). This sequence joins TRBV6-6 and TRBJ2-3; D unclear. Germline V lookup: CDR1 MNHNY, CDR2 SVGAGI (reference sequence). This CDR3 region has 12 residues. With 2 bases removed from V and 6 bases from J, the gap between germline ends came to 6 bases. CDR3 bases: TGTGCCAGCAGTTACGCGTGGGATACGCAGTATTTT. It specifies CASSYAWDTQYF.

This clonotype has at least ten counts. The V gene is TRBV29-1, the J gene TRBJ1-2, with TRBD1 as a possible D gene (5 bases). This CDR3 comprises 15 residues. V lost 5 bases to trimming and J lost 2 bases, with 18 bases between them. Germline V lookup: CDR1 SQVTM, CDR2 ANQGSEA. In DNA form, the CDR3 reads TGCAGCGTTCTTCTAGTCGGGGGTGTAAACTATGGCTACACCTTC. Protein: CSVLLVGGVNYGYTF.

The CDR3 loop is CASSLIVNNYGYTF. The CDR3 bases are TGTGCCAGCAGCTTAATCGTCAATAACTATGGCTACACCTTC. This sequence joins TRBV7-2 and TRBJ1-2; D ambiguous. Germline V lookup: CDR1 SGHTA, CDR2 FQGNSA. The V end lost 2 bases, the J end lost 1 base, and 8 bases lay between the germline ends. The CDR3 has 14 residues. The full variable domain, in which reference TRBV7-2 and TRBJ1-2 provide the parts outside the CDR3, is GAGVSQSPSNKVTEKGKDVELRCDPISGHTALYWYRQSLGQGLEFLIYFQGNSAPDKSGLPSDRFSAERTGGSVSTLTIQRTQQEDSAVYLCASSLIVNNYGYTFGSGTRLTVV.

The chain employs TRBV7-6 and TRBJ2-3, with 10 bases fitting TRBD2. The V gene's germline CDR1 is SGHVS and CDR2 FNYEAQ. V was pared by 5 bases and J by 6 bases, with 8 bases of the junction left unmatched. This CDR3 has 15 amino acids. CDR3 amino acids: CASSRASGSGDTQYF. DNA of the CDR3: TGTGCCAGCAGCAGAGCTAGCGGGAGTGGGGATACGCAGTATTTT.

This clonotype showed up many times. V and J are TRBV28 and TRBJ2-5; D is ambiguous. The CDR3 loop spans 14 amino acids. Per germline, CDR1 MDHEN and CDR2 SYDVKM. The germline V and J ends were trimmed by 4 bases and 5 bases, with 14 bases remaining between them. CDR3: CASSWTQVGETQYF. Here the CDR3 DNA reads TGTGCCAGCAGTTGGACCCAGGTGGGGGAGACCCAGTACTTC.

This rearrangement joins TRBV9 to TRBJ1-1; no clear D. Trimming took 4 bases from V and 4 from J, leaving 11 bases between them. Per the germline V gene, CDR1 is SGDLS and CDR2 is YYNGEE. The CDR3 contains 13 residues. The CDR3 is CASSPRGGTEAFF. CDR3 bases: TGTGCCAGCAGCCCCCGAGGAGGCACTGAAGCTTTCTTT.

This clonotype has only a few counts. The chain uses TRBV28 and TRBJ2-7; tentatively, D is TRBD1 (6 bases). The germline gives CDR1 MDHEN, CDR2 SYDVKM. This CDR3 contains 13 residues. V was cut by 5 bases and J by 2 bases, with 10 bases left in between. Written as DNA, the CDR3 is TGTGCCAGCAGTGGGACAAGCACCTACGAGCAGTACTTC. Amino acid sequence: CASSGTSTYEQYF.

The chain links TRBV20-1 to TRBJ2-2, with 8 bases fitting TRBD2. Germline values: CDR1 DFQATT, CDR2 SNEGSKA (reference sequence). The CDR3 spans 12 residues. The CDR3 is CSPSGLTGELFF. As DNA, the CDR3 is TGCAGCCCTAGCGGGCTCACCGGGGAGCTGTTTTTT.

This clonotype was found many times. CDR3 sequence: CSAPRTGSTDTQYF. CDR3 in DNA: TGCAGTGCTCCCCGGACAGGGAGCACAGATACGCAGTATTTT. The V call is TRBV20-1, the J call TRBJ2-3, with 8 bases that match TRBD1. Germline values: CDR1 DFQATT, CDR2 SNEGSKA (reference sequence). Losses at the gene ends were 5 bases for V and 0 bases for J; bases not matched to a gene: 4. CDR3 size: 14 residues.

This clonotype occurred many times. CDR3 sequence reads: CASSLAGGDSGGEQFF. The CDR3, as DNA: TGCGCCAGCAGCTTGGCCGGAGGAGACTCCGGCGGTGAGCAGTTCTTC. V usage is TRBV5-1 and J usage is TRBJ2-1; tentatively, D is TRBD2 (5 bases). CDR3 size: 16 residues. V gave up 0 bases and J gave up 9 bases, with 19 bases separating them. CDR1 is SGHRS, CDR2 YFSETQ, per germline. Using reference TRBV5-1 and TRBJ2-1 for the parts outside the CDR3, the full variable domain is KAGVTQTPRYLIKTRGQQVTLSCSPISGHRSVSWYQQTPGQGLQFLFEYFSETQRNKGNFPGRFSGRQFSNSRSEMNVSTLELGDSALYLCASSLAGGDSGGEQFFGPGTRLTVL.

This clonotype was found a few times. The V call is TRBV6-5, the J call TRBJ2-5, with D possibly matching TRBD1 (5 bases). The CDR3 spans 15 residues. V was cut by 2 bases and J by 2 bases, with 12 bases left in between. Germline assignment: CDR1 MNHEY and CDR2 SVGAGI. CDR3 in DNA: TGTGCCAGCAGTTACCTAGGGCAGGGACAAGAGACCCAGTACTTC. As protein: CASSYLGQGQETQYF.

This clonotype was picked up a small number of times. The chain joins TRBV28 to TRBJ2-7; a weak D match, TRBD2 (6 bases). V shed 7 bases and J shed 6 bases, with 22 bases lying between them. Germline CDR1 is MDHEN and CDR2 is SYDVKM. The length of the CDR3 is 15 residues. The CDR3: CASTPGGIGRREQYF. CDR3 DNA: TGTGCCAGCACTCCCGGTGGTATCGGGAGACGCGAGCAGTACTTC.

The chain couples TRBV11-2 to TRBJ2-1, with TRBD1 matching 11 bases. Germline V gene lookup returns CDR1 SGHAT and CDR2 FQNNGV. V lost 3 bases to trimming and J lost 6 bases; unmatched junction nucleotides: 4. CDR3 length: 15 residues. This CDR3 reads CASSFGQGAFNEQFF. For the CDR3, the DNA is TGTGCCAGCAGCTTCGGACAGGGGGCATTCAATGAGCAGTTCTTC.

This clonotype was seen a few times. V is TRBV7-2 and J is TRBJ2-1; D may be TRBD2 (6 bases). The CDR3 contains 14 residues. Trimming cost V 4 bases and J 6 bases, with 13 bases left between them. Germline V gene lookup returns CDR1 SGHTA and CDR2 FQGNSA. The CDR3 spells CASSSSSVSNEQFF. The CDR3, as DNA: TGTGCCAGCAGCTCTTCTAGCGTTAGCAATGAGCAGTTCTTC.

This clonotype was counted a few times. The chain carries TRBV28 and TRBJ2-5; D ambiguous. CDR3 length equals 12 residues. V was clipped by 6 bases and J by 5 bases, with 10 bases between them. Per the germline V gene, CDR1 is MDHEN and CDR2 is SYDVKM. The CDR3 region has the DNA TGTGCCAGCAGCCCTGCGCGCGAGACCCAGTACTTC. This gives the protein CASSPARETQYF. Filled out from reference TRBV28 and TRBJ2-5, the complete variable domain reads DVKVTQSSRYLVKRTGEKVFLECVQDMDHENMFWYRQDPGLGLRLIYFSYDVKMKEKGDIPEGYSVSREKKERFSLILESASTNQTSMYLCASSPARETQYFGPGTRLLVL.

V is TRBV24-1 and J is TRBJ1-3; no firm D call. This CDR3 contains 14 residues. The germline CDR1 and CDR2 sequences are KGHDR and SFDVKD. Trimming removed 12 bases at V and 8 bases at J, with 22 bases between. In DNA form, the CDR3 reads TGTGCCCCCAACCAGGACGCCAAATGTCACACCATATATTTT. This codes for CAPNQDAKCHTIYF.

This clonotype has at least ten counts. The CDR3 coding sequence is TGTGCCAGCAGCGACTGGTCCGGATACCAAGAGACCCAGTACTTC. The encoded protein is CASSDWSGYQETQYF. The chain is built from TRBV6-2 or TRBV6-3 and TRBJ2-5; D is ambiguous. Trimming cost V 6 bases and J 0 bases, with 14 bases left between them. Germline lookup yields CDR1 MNHEY and CDR2 SVGEGT. The CDR3 covers 15 residues.

The CDR3 region has the DNA TGTGCCAGCAGTTACGTACGACTAGTCGGGGAGCTGTTTTTT. Protein: CASSYVRLVGELFF. The chain joins TRBV6-6 to TRBJ2-2; a possible D gene is TRBD2 (6 bases). Trimming cost V 2 bases and J 7 bases, with 11 bases left between them. The CDR3 runs to 14 residues. The germline CDR1 and CDR2 sequences are MNHNY and SVGAGI (reference sequence).

J is TRBJ2-2 and V is TRBV27, with TRBD1 identical over 10 bases. CDR3 size: 15 residues. J lost 4 bases, V lost 5 bases, and 4 bases had no gene match. Per the germline V gene, CDR1 is MNHEY and CDR2 is SMNVEV (reference sequence). The chain's CDR3 is CASSHRTGGTGELFF. CDR3 nucleotides: TGTGCCAGCAGTCATCGGACAGGGGGCACCGGGGAGCTGTTTTTT.

This clonotype was found a few times. The genes are TRBV20-1 and TRBJ2-7, with D uncertain. Germline lookup yields CDR1 DFQATT and CDR2 SNEGSKA (reference sequence). The CDR3 is made up of 12 amino acids. The V gene lost 5 bases and the J gene lost 1 base, with 9 bases spanning the gap. The CDR3 loop reads CSAGVDSYEQYF. CDR3 nucleotide sequence: TGCAGTGCTGGCGTGGATTCCTACGAGCAGTACTTC.